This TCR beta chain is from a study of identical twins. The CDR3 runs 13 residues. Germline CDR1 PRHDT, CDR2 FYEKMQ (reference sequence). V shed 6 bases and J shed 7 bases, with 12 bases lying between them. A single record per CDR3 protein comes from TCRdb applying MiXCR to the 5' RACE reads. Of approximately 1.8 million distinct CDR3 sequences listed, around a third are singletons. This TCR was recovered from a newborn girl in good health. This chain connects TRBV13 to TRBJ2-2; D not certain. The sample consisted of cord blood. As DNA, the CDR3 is TGTGCCAGCAGATTCGAGGAAGACGGGGAGCTGTTTTTT. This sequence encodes CASRFEEDGELFF. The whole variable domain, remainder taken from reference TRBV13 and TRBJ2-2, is AAGVIQSPRHLIKEKRETATLKCYPIPRHDTVYWYQQGPGQDPQFLISFYEKMQSDKGSIPDRFSAQQFSDYHSELNMSSLELGDSALYFCASRFEEDGELFFGEGSRLTVL.